This T cell receptor beta chain was profiled in a study of T-cell reconstitution after alpha-beta-depleted transplantation in children. General study points: Surviving recipient T cells and thymic progenitors underlay high day-60 TCRbeta diversity in some patients. T-cell numbers and diversity one year post-transplant derived largely from freshly generated T cells. Several hundred expanded graft clones reportedly gave rise to the alpha-beta T cells present about two months after transplant.

As to this clonotype: Its specificity is not known.

During its preparation, the TCRbeta library received unique molecular identifiers. TCRdb independently ran MiXCR on the PCR reads; one entry per CDR3 protein. Of around 80,000 distinct CDR3 sequences in the sample, 18% were seen once. The sample was PBMCs, mostly from graft donor cells, taken 360 days after TCRalphabeta/CD19-depleted stem cell transplant. This TCR derives from a male patient under 10 years old who had a stem cell transplant for acute lymphoblastic leukemia, so the T cells may come from the graft donor.

The CDR3, as DNA: TGTGCCATCAGTGAACGGCAGGGGGCAACAGACGAGCAGTACTTC. Protein: CAISERQGATDEQYF. V gene TRBV10-3 combines with J gene TRBJ2-7; TRBD1 agrees at 8 bases. J lost 5 bases, V lost 3 bases, and 9 bases had no gene match. The CDR3 is 15 residues long. Germline lookup yields CDR1 ENHRY and CDR2 SYGVKD.